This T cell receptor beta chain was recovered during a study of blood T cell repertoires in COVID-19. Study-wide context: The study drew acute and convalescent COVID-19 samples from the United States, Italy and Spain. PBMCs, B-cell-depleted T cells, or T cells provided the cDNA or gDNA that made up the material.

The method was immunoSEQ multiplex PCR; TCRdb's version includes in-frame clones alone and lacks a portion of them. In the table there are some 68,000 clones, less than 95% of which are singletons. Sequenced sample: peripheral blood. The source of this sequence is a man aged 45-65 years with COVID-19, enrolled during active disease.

CDR3 in DNA: TGTGCCAGCAGCCTTGCTAGCTATGGCTACACCTTC. Translating it yields CASSLASYGYTF. This chain joins TRBV28 and TRBJ1-2, with no clear D. Trimming took 6 bases from V and 4 from J, leaving 9 bases between them. CDR1 is MDHEN and CDR2 is SYDVKM in the germline V gene. The CDR3 consists of 12 residues.